The 28 T cell receptor beta chains given below trace back to one sample, sequenced in a study of blood T cell dynamics during melanoma immunotherapy. Generated by immunoSEQ multiplex PCR, the TCRdb table keeps only in-frame clones and is missing some. The repertoire holds approximately 1,100 clones, with 65% to 90% as singletons. Time point indicated: week 3, after first cycle of checkpoint inhibitor. Here the sequenced sample was cell-free DNA from blood, taken from a patient treated with checkpoint blockade. The receptors come from a human donor with melanoma.

The chain links TRBV2 to TRBJ2-1, with D hard to call. With 6 bases removed from V and 5 bases from J, the gap between germline ends came to 8 bases. The CDR3 consists of 12 residues. Per germline, CDR1 SNHLY and CDR2 FYNNEI. CDR3 in amino acids: CASRDDNNEQFF. The CDR3 nucleotides are TGTGCCAGCAGGGACGATAACAATGAGCAGTTCTTC.

The V gene is TRBV5-6, the J gene TRBJ1-4; D gene ambiguous. This CDR3 has 14 residues. The germline gives CDR1 SGHDT, CDR2 YYEEEE. Trimming removed 0 bases at V and 8 bases at J, with 11 bases between. CDR3 DNA sequence: TGTGCCAGCAGCTTGGGACGAGGGTACGAAAAACTGTTTTTT. It is translated as CASSLGRGYEKLFF.

The J gene is TRBJ1-3, the V gene TRBV28, with D possibly TRBD1 on 6 matching bases. The CDR3 is made up of 17 amino acids. Germline CDR1 reads MDHEN; CDR2 reads SYDVKM. V lost 2 bases, J lost 0 bases, and 14 bases lay in between. The CDR3 nucleotides are TGTGCCAGCAGTTTACGGCGGGGGCTGAGCTCTGGAAACACCATATATTTT. Protein sequence: CASSLRRGLSSGNTIYF.

V usage is TRBV5-1 and J usage is TRBJ1-2, with 7 nucleotides matching TRBD1. Germline trimming cut 4 bases from V and 5 bases from J; bases unmatched to any gene: 8. Looked up from germline, CDR1 is SGHRS and CDR2 is YFSETQ. CDR3 length equals 14 residues. CDR3 bases: TGCGCCAGCAGCCCAGAGGACAGGAGGTATGGCTACACCTTC. This translates into CASSPEDRRYGYTF.

This clone was seen once. This chain links TRBV5-6 with TRBJ2-7; D is perhaps TRBD2 (6 bases). Trimming shortened V by 3 bases and J by 6 bases, and 16 bases separated the two germline ends. The germline CDR1 and CDR2 sequences are SGHDT and YYEEEE. CDR3 length: 14 residues. This CDR3 reads CASSSPGTPIEQYF. CDR3 DNA: TGTGCCAGCAGCTCTCCGGGGACTCCGATCGAGCAGTACTTC.

The genes are TRBV6-5 and TRBJ2-3; 8 nucleotides match TRBD2. V trimming: 2 bases; J trimming: 5 bases; junction bases outside the gene matches: 6. Germline V gene data show CDR1 as MNHEY and CDR2 as SVGAGI. This CDR3 spans 15 amino acids. The CDR3 spells CASSYPVAGKDTQYF. The CDR3 bases are TGTGCCAGCAGTTACCCGGTAGCGGGAAAAGATACGCAGTATTTT.

The chain couples TRBV9 to TRBJ2-3; TRBD1 aligns across 9 bases. Germline assignment: CDR1 SGDLS and CDR2 YYNGEE. Trimming at V came to 5 bases and at J to 4 bases, leaving 14 bases not matched to a gene. This CDR3 is built from 17 residues. CDR3 protein: CASSSSLRDRVADTQYF. In nucleotides, the CDR3 is TGTGCCAGCAGTTCTTCTCTCCGGGACAGGGTTGCAGATACGCAGTATTTT.

The chain couples TRBV28 to TRBJ1-1; D is ambiguous. Germline V gene data show CDR1 as MDHEN and CDR2 as SYDVKM. V lost 7 bases and J lost 2, with 14 bases in between. This CDR3 is 14 amino acids long. CDR3 DNA sequence: TGTGCCAGCACCCTCTCGACCGAAAACACTGAAGCTTTCTTT. Its protein is CASTLSTENTEAFF.

J is TRBJ1-5 and V is TRBV7-2; D is undetermined. Germline CDR1 and CDR2: SGHTA and FQGNSA. This CDR3 region has 15 residues. The germline V and J ends were trimmed by 1 base and 3 bases, with 10 bases remaining between them. This CDR3 reads CASSLEGQPNQPQHF. The CDR3 bases are TGTGCCAGCAGCTTAGAGGGCCAGCCCAATCAGCCCCAGCATTTT.

V usage is TRBV7-8 and J usage is TRBJ2-1; TRBD1 might be the D (7 bases). Trimming pared 5 bases from V and 3 bases from J, leaving 17 bases between. The CDR3 is made up of 16 amino acids. Germline CDR1 SGHVS, CDR2 FQNEAQ. Here the CDR3 DNA reads TGTGCCAGCAGCCCGGCGGGCGGGACAGACTACAATGAGCAGTTCTTC. It specifies CASSPAGGTDYNEQFF.

The chain employs TRBV7-2 and TRBJ2-1; 8 bases match TRBD2. This CDR3 is built from 13 residues. Trimming at V came to 5 bases and at J to 6 bases, leaving 3 bases not matched to a gene. Germline-derived CDR1 and CDR2 are SGHTA and FQGNSA. The CDR3 spells CASSQRGFNEQFF. The CDR3 DNA follows: TGTGCCAGCAGCCAGCGGGGGTTCAATGAGCAGTTCTTC.

This clone was seen once. This chain's CDR3 is CASSYVGTGTEQYF. The CDR3 nucleotides are TGTGCCAGCAGTTACGTGGGGACAGGGACCGAGCAGTACTTC. The gene calls are TRBV6-5 and TRBJ2-7; 9 positions agree with TRBD1. V gave up 2 bases and J gave up 6 bases; unmatched junction bases: 5. Germline V gene sequence: CDR1 MNHEY, CDR2 SVGAGI. The CDR3 loop spans 14 amino acids.

The CDR3 nucleotides read TGTGCCAGCAGCTCAGCCCTATACAGCGCTTTCTTT. Protein sequence: CASSSALYSAFF. The V gene is TRBV7-9, the J gene TRBJ1-1, with D unclear. This CDR3 contains 12 residues. Germline CDR1 reads SEHNR; CDR2 reads FQNEAQ (reference sequence). Between the trimmed V and J ends, which lost 4 bases and 11 bases, there was a span of 14 bases.

V is TRBV19 and J is TRBJ2-6; D is tentatively TRBD1 or TRBD2 (5 bases each). Trimming left V 8 bases short and J 4 bases short, with 12 bases between. CDR1 and CDR2 (germline): LNHDA, SQIVND (reference sequence). This CDR3 contains 14 residues. The CDR3 region is CASYEGPGANVLTF. CDR3 nucleotides: TGTGCCAGTTATGAGGGGCCAGGGGCCAACGTCCTGACTTTC.

The CDR3 reads CASSFRGDAYEQYF. CDR3 DNA: TGTGCCAGCAGCTTTCGCGGGGACGCCTACGAGCAGTACTTC. V gene TRBV7-6 combines with J gene TRBJ2-7; a weak D match, TRBD2 (6 bases). Trimming left V 3 bases short and J 2 bases short, with 11 bases between. Germline CDR1 reads SGHVS; CDR2 reads FNYEAQ. This CDR3 comprises 14 residues. Using reference TRBV7-6 and TRBJ2-7 for the parts outside the CDR3, the full variable domain is GAGVSQSPRYKVTKRGQDVALRCDPISGHVSLYWYRQALGQGPEFLTYFNYEAQQDKSGLPNDRFSAERPEGSISTLTIQRTEQRDSAMYRCASSFRGDAYEQYFGPGTRLTVT.

This clone appeared a few times. This chain joins TRBV18 and TRBJ1-4; 7 bases line up with TRBD1. J gave up 5 bases and V 4 bases, and 10 bases lay outside the gene matches. Germline V gives CDR1 KGHSH, CDR2 LQKENI. The CDR3 contains 16 residues. This CDR3 reads CASSQRDSPQNEKLFF. The CDR3 DNA is TGTGCCAGCTCACAAAGGGACAGTCCACAAAATGAAAAACTGTTTTTT.

The CDR3 spells CASSISPGYTF. For the CDR3, the DNA is TGTGCCAGCAGTATCTCCCCTGGCTACACCTTC. The V and J genes are TRBV2 and TRBJ1-2; no clear D gene. The CDR3 length is 11 residues. Germline loops: CDR1 SNHLY, CDR2 FYNNEI. The germline V and J ends were trimmed by 5 bases and 7 bases, with 8 bases remaining between them.

This chain links TRBV27 with TRBJ2-1; possibly TRBD1 or TRBD2 for D (5 bases each). The V gene lost 4 bases and the J gene lost 1 base, with 8 bases spanning the gap. The CDR3 extends over 14 amino acids. The germline V gene has CDR1 MNHEY and CDR2 SMNVEV (reference sequence). The CDR3 region is CASSSGPSYNEQFF. For the CDR3, the DNA is TGTGCCAGCAGTTCGGGACCTTCCTACAATGAGCAGTTCTTC.

This clone was recorded a few times. The V call is TRBV5-1, the J call TRBJ2-2, with 10 bases that match TRBD1. With V trimmed by 5 bases and J by 3 bases, 4 bases remained unmatched. The CDR3 spans 15 residues. The germline V gene has CDR1 SGHRS and CDR2 YFSETQ. The CDR3 region has the DNA TGCGCCAGCAGACCCGGGACAGGGGACACCGGGGAGCTGTTTTTT. Translated, it gives CASRPGTGDTGELFF.

The chain uses TRBV5-1 and TRBJ2-1; 15 nucleotides align to TRBD2. Germline CDR1 SGHRS, CDR2 YFSETQ. The CDR3 runs 18 residues. With V trimmed by 3 bases and J by 7 bases, 11 bases remained unmatched. The CDR3 DNA reads TGCGCCAGCAGCTACCGGACTAGCGGGAGGGCCCCTCGGAATGAGCAGTTCTTC. Amino acids: CASSYRTSGRAPRNEQFF.

This clone occurred a few times. The rearrangement uses TRBV29-1 and TRBJ2-7; D unclear. V lost 7 bases to trimming and J lost 0 bases, with 10 bases between them. Germline assignment: CDR1 SQVTM and CDR2 ANQGSEA. The CDR3 totals 12 residues. The CDR3 sequence is CSARTNSYEQYF. The CDR3 coding sequence is TGCAGCGCCAGGACCAACTCCTACGAGCAGTACTTC.

The chain is built from TRBV5-1 and TRBJ2-1, with D perhaps TRBD1 (5 bases). The CDR3 loop spans 14 amino acids. Germline CDR1 is SGHRS and CDR2 is YFSETQ. V gave up 2 bases and J gave up 5 bases, with 11 bases separating them. The CDR3 sequence: CASSFPTENNEQFF. The CDR3 DNA reads TGCGCCAGCAGCTTCCCGACAGAGAACAATGAGCAGTTCTTC.

The chain employs TRBV19 and TRBJ1-1; maybe TRBD1 (5 bases). CDR3 length: 13 residues. V was trimmed by 7 bases and J by 4 bases, leaving 13 bases between them. Germline CDR1 and CDR2: LNHDA and SQIVND (reference sequence). The CDR3 bases are TGTGCCAGTATCTCCTTGGGGGGCACTGAAGCTTTCTTT. This encodes CASISLGGTEAFF.

This chain links TRBV28 with TRBJ2-5, with 8 bases lining up with TRBD1. Germline CDR1 reads MDHEN; CDR2 reads SYDVKM. The V and J ends lost 10 bases and 0 bases, in that order; junction bases with no gene match: 7. The CDR3 contains 14 residues. The CDR3 coding sequence is TGTGCCACCCAGGGGGCGGGTTACCAAGAGACCCAGTACTTC. Protein: CATQGAGYQETQYF.

V usage is TRBV6-4 and J usage is TRBJ2-3; 7 positions agree with TRBD1. Germline V gives CDR1 MRHNA, CDR2 SNTAGT. V shed 3 bases, J shed 6 bases, and the junction held 9 bases outside the gene matches. The CDR3 extends over 15 amino acids. This CDR3 is CASSEDPGGTDTQYF. DNA of the CDR3: TGTGCCAGCAGTGAGGACCCAGGGGGTACCGATACGCAGTATTTT.

There are a few counts of this clone. This rearrangement joins TRBV6-4 to TRBJ1-5, with no clear D. Looked up from germline, CDR1 is MRHNA and CDR2 is SNTAGT. V was shortened by 4 bases and J by 0 bases, with 19 bases between the two germline ends. The CDR3 loop spans 18 amino acids. For the CDR3, the DNA is TGTGCCAGCAGTGCTGAGTTGTGGATCAAGAATAGCAATCAGCCCCAGCATTTT. It yields the protein CASSAELWIKNSNQPQHF.

V gene TRBV10-1 combines with J gene TRBJ2-5; tentatively, D is TRBD2 (6 bases). Per the germline V gene, CDR1 is WNHNN and CDR2 is SYGVQD (reference sequence). The CDR3 spans 13 residues. The CDR3 DNA reads as TGCGCTGGACGCCAGGGAGGTTTCGGGACCCAGTACTTC. Its protein product is CAGRQGGFGTQYF.

The genes are TRBV27 and TRBJ2-3; D perhaps matches TRBD2 (6 bases). The V gene's germline CDR1 is MNHEY and CDR2 SMNVEV (reference sequence). V lost 8 bases and J lost 4, with 13 bases in between. This CDR3 is 13 amino acids long. The CDR3 spells CASRGGFPDTQYF. The CDR3, as DNA: TGTGCCAGCCGTGGGGGGTTTCCAGATACGCAGTATTTT.